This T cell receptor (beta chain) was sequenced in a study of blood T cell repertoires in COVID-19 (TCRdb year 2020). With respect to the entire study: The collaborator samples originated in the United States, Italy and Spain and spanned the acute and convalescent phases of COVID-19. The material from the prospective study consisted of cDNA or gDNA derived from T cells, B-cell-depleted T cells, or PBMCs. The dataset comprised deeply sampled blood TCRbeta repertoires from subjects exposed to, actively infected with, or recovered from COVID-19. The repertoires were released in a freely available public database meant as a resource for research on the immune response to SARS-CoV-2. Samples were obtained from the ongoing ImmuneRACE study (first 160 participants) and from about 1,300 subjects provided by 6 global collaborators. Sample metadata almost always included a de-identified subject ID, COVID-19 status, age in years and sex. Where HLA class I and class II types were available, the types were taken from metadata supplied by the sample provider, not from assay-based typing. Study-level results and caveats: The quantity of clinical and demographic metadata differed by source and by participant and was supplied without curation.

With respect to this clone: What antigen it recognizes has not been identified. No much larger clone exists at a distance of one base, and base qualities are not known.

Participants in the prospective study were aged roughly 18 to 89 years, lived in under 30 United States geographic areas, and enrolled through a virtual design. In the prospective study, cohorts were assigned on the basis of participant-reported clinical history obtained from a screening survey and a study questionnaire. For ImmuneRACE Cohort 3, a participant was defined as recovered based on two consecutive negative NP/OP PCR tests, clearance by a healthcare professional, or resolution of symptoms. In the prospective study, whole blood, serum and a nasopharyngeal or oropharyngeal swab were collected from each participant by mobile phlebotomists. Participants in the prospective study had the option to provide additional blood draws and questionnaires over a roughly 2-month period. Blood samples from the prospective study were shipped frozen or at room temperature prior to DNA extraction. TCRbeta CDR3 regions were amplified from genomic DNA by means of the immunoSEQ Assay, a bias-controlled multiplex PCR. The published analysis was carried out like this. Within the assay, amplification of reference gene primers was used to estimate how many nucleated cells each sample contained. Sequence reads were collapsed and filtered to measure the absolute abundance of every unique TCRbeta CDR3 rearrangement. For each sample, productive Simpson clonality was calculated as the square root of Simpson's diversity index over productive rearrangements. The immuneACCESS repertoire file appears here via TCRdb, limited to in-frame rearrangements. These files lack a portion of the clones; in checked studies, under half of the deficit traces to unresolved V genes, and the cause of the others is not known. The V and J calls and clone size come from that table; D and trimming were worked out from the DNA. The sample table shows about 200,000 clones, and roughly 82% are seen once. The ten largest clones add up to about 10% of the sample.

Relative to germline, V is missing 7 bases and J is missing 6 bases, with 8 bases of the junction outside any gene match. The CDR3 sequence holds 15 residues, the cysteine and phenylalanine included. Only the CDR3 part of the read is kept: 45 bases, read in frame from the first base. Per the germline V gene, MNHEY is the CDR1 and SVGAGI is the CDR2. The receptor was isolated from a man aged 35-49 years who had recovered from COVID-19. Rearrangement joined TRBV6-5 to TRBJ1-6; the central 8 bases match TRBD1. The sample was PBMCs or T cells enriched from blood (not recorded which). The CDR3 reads CASTTLGQGNSPLHF. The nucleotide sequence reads TGTGCCAGCACCACTCTCGGACAGGGTAATTCACCCCTCCACTTT.